These T cell receptor beta chains were read from a single sample in a study of immune characterization of retroperitoneal liposarcoma. TCRdb independently ran MiXCR on the PCR reads; one entry per CDR3 protein. The repertoire holds about 11,000 distinct CDR3 sequences, with over 20% as singletons. The sequenced material came from blood. These receptors were obtained from a female donor with retroperitoneal liposarcoma. The CDR3 runs from the conserved cysteine through the conserved F or W. A D gene is named only where the DNA matches it firmly. Clone sizes are given selectively: once, few, many, or a class where the clone is expanded.

>TRBD2|TRBV11-3|-|TRBJ2-7
CASSLESGRAYEQYF
TGTGCCAGCAGCTTAGAAAGCGGGAGGGCATACGAGCAGTACTTC
>TRBD2|TRBV11-3|few|TRBJ2-3
CASSRTSGADTQYF
TGTGCCAGCAGCCGGACTAGCGGTGCAGATACGCAGTATTTT
>-|TRBV11-3|many|TRBJ2-2
CASSLQNTGELFF
TGTGCCAGCAGCTTACAGAACACCGGGGAGCTGTTTTTT
>TRBD1|TRBV18|-|TRBJ1-1
CASSLTDRAFKEAFF
TGTGCCAGCTCACTTACCGACAGGGCCTTCAAGGAAGCTTTCTTT
>-|TRBV6-1|many|TRBJ2-1
CASSEGQGLYNEQFF
TGTGCCAGCAGTGAAGGACAAGGGCTGTACAATGAGCAGTTCTTC
>TRBD1|TRBV6-6|few|TRBJ2-7
CASSYQGAGDEQYF
TGTGCCAGCAGTTACCAGGGGGCCGGAGACGAGCAGTACTTC
>-|TRBV5-4|once|TRBJ2-3
CASSLASGNTDTQYF
TGTGCCAGCAGCTTGGCCTCGGGTAACACAGATACGCAGTATTTT
>-|TRBV6-1|-|TRBJ1-5
CASSAEGRQPQHF
TGTGCCAGCAGTGCCGAGGGGAGGCAGCCCCAGCATTTT
>-|TRBV11-3|-|TRBJ1-1
CASGLRGGGTEAFF
TGTGCCAGCGGTTTGCGAGGAGGAGGGACTGAAGCTTTCTTT
>-|TRBV6-1|many|TRBJ2-7
CASSRVGAYEQYF
TGTGCCAGCAGCAGGGTAGGGGCCTACGAGCAGTACTTC
>-|TRBV7-2|-|TRBJ2-5
CASSLGSLYSQETQYF
TGTGCCAGCAGCTTAGGAAGCCTATACTCCCAAGAGACCCAGTACTTC
>-|TRBV25-1|-|TRBJ2-7
CASSASLPYYEQYF
TGTGCCAGCAGTGCCTCTTTACCCTACTACGAGCAGTACTTC
>TRBD1|TRBV12-3/TRBV12-4|-|TRBJ2-1
CASSGTGREQFF
TGTGCCAGCAGTGGGACAGGGAGGGAGCAGTTCTTC
>-|TRBV6-6|-|TRBJ2-5
CASSPQGETQYF
TGTGCCAGCAGTCCCCAGGGGGAGACCCAGTACTTC
>TRBD2|TRBV7-3|-|TRBJ2-1
CASSLGRGGGNEQFF
TGTGCCAGCAGCTTAGGGCGGGGGGGCGGCAATGAGCAGTTCTTC
>-|TRBV27|-|TRBJ2-7
CASSPDFDEQYF
TGTGCCAGCAGCCCAGACTTTGACGAGCAGTACTTC
>-|TRBV7-7|few|TRBJ2-1
CASSLGLGHQATQFF
TGTGCTAGCAGCTTAGGTTTGGGGCACCAAGCGACCCAGTTCTTC
>TRBD2|TRBV27|medium-sized|TRBJ2-1
CASSSGLDNEQFF
TGTGCCAGCAGTTCGGGACTAGACAATGAGCAGTTCTTC
>TRBD2|TRBV12-3/TRBV12-4|medium-sized|TRBJ2-3
CASSFLTSGRGVTQYF
TGTGCCAGCAGTTTCCTCACTAGCGGGAGGGGGGTAACGCAGTATTTT
>TRBD2|TRBV12-3/TRBV12-4|few|TRBJ2-7
CASSFYGRDYEQYF
TGTGCCAGCAGTTTCTACGGGAGGGACTACGAGCAGTACTTC
>TRBD2|TRBV6-1|-|TRBJ2-6
CASRLGGGANVLTF
TGTGCCAGCAGGCTCGGGGGGGGGGCCAACGTCCTGACTTTC
>-|TRBV12-3/TRBV12-4|medium-sized|TRBJ2-1
CASSLDNEQFF
TGTGCCAGCAGTTTAGACAATGAGCAGTTCTTC
>TRBD2|TRBV12-3/TRBV12-4|medium-sized|TRBJ2-1
CASRQREGYNEQFF
TGTGCCAGCAGGCAGCGGGAGGGGTACAATGAGCAGTTCTTC
>-|TRBV6-1|-|TRBJ1-5
CASSRDRYDQPQHF
TGTGCCAGCAGTCGCGACAGATACGATCAGCCCCAGCATTTT
>-|TRBV7-6|-|TRBJ1-3
CASSLGTVSSGNTIYF
TGTGCCAGCAGCTTAGGGACTGTTAGCTCTGGAAACACCATATATTTT
>TRBD2|TRBV20-1|-|TRBJ2-7
CSARGLAGVNEQYF
TGCAGTGCTAGAGGGCTAGCGGGAGTTAACGAGCAGTACTTC
>-|TRBV6-1|-|TRBJ1-2
CASSEWGGGGYTF
TGTGCCAGCAGTGAATGGGGCGGGGGAGGCTACACCTTC
>-|TRBV6-6|many|TRBJ2-1
CASSYYYEQFF
TGTGCCAGCAGTTACTACTACGAGCAGTTCTTC
>-|TRBV11-1|many|TRBJ2-5
CASSRRGQLQETQYF
TGTGCCAGCAGCCGGAGAGGGCAGCTCCAAGAGACCCAGTACTTC
>-|TRBV24-1|few|TRBJ2-7
CATTIGGGSSYEQYF
TGTGCCACAACAATAGGTGGGGGGAGCTCCTACGAGCAGTACTTC
>-|TRBV6-1|many|TRBJ1-2
CASSEATAGSNYGYTF
TGTGCCAGCAGTGAAGCCACGGCAGGGTCTAACTATGGCTACACCTTC
>-|TRBV30|once|TRBJ2-5
CAWSVLSGGRAETQYF
TGTGCCTGGAGTGTACTGTCAGGGGGGCGGGCGGAGACCCAGTACTTC
>-|TRBV6-2/TRBV6-3|-|TRBJ2-5
CASSLTRRETQYF
TGTGCCAGCAGTTTAACTAGAAGGGAGACCCAGTACTTC
>-|TRBV6-6|few|TRBJ2-5
CASSYSIGEGAETQYF
TGTGCCAGCAGTTACTCGATCGGGGAAGGGGCAGAGACCCAGTACTTC
>TRBD2|TRBV5-1|few|TRBJ2-3
CASSSGLAASTDTQYF
TGCGCCAGCAGCTCGGGACTAGCGGCAAGCACAGATACGCAGTATTTT
>-|TRBV12-3/TRBV12-4|few|TRBJ2-5
CASSLGQYQETQYF
TGTGCCAGCAGTTTAGGACAGTACCAAGAGACCCAGTACTTC